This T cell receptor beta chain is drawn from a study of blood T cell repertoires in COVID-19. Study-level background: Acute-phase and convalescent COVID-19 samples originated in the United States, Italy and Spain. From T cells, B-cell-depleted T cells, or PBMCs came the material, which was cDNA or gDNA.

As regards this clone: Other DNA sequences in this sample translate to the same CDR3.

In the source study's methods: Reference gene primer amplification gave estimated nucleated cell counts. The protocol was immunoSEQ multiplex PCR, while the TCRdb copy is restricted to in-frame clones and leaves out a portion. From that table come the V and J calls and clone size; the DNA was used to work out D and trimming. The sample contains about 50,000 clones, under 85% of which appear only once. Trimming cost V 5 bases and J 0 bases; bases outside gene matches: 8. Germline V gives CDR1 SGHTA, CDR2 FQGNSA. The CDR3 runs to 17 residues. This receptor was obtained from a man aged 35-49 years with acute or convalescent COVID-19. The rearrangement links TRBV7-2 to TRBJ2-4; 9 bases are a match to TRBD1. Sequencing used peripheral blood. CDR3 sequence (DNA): TGTGCCAGCAGCCTTGGGACAGGGTCACAAGCCAAAAACATTCAGTACTTC. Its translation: CASSLGTGSQAKNIQYF. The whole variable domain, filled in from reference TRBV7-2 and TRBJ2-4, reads GAGVSQSPSNKVTEKGKDVELRCDPISGHTALYWYRQSLGQGLEFLIYFQGNSAPDKSGLPSDRFSAERTGGSVSTLTIQRTQQEDSAVYLCASSLGTGSQAKNIQYFGAGTRLSVL.